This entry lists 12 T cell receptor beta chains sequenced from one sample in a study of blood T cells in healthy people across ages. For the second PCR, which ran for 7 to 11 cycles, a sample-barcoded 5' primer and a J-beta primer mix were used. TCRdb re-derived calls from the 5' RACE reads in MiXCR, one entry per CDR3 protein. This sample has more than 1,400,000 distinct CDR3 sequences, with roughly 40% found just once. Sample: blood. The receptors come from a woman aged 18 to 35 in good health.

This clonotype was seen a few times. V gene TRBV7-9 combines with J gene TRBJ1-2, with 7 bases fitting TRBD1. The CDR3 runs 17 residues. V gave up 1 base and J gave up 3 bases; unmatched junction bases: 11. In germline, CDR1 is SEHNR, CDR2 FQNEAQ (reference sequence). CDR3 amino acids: CASSLGVTGQTYYGYTF. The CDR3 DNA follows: TGTGCCAGCAGCTTAGGAGTAACGGGACAGACATACTATGGCTACACCTTC.

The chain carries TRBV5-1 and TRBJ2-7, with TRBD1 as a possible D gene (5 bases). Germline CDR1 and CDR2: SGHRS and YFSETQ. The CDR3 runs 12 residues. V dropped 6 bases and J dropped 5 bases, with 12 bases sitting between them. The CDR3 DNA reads TGCGCCAGCATCGAAGGGGTTGACGAGCAGTACTTC. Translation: CASIEGVDEQYF.

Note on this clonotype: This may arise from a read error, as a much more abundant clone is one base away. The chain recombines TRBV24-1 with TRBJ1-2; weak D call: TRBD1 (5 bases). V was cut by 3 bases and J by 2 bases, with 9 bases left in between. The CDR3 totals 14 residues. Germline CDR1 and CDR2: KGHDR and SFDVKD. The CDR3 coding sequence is TGTGCCACCAGTGATGATAACAGGAACTATGGCTACACCTTC. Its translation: CATSDDNRNYGYTF.

CDR3 nucleotide sequence: TGCGCCAGCAGCCTGAGAGCGGGAGAAGGGTACGAGCAGTACTTC. Its translation: CASSLRAGEGYEQYF. The chain recombines TRBV5-1 with TRBJ2-4, with 8 bases matching TRBD2. The J call may be incorrect, as the DNA end agrees better with TRBJ2-7. This CDR3 is built from 15 residues. Per the germline V gene, CDR1 is SGHRS and CDR2 is YFSETQ.

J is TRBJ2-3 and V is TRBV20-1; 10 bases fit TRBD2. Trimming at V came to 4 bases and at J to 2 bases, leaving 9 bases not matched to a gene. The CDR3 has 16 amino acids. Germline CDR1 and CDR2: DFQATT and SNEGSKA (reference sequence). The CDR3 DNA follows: TGCAGTGCTACCCCGACTAGCGGGCGATCCACAGATACGCAGTATTTT. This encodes CSATPTSGRSTDTQYF.

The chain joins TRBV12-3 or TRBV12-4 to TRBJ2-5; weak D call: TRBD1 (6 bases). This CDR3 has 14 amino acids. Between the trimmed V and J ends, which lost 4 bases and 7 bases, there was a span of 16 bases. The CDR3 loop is CASSSRTEAMTQYF. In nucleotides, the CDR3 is TGTGCCAGCAGTTCCCGGACAGAGGCAATGACCCAGTACTTC.

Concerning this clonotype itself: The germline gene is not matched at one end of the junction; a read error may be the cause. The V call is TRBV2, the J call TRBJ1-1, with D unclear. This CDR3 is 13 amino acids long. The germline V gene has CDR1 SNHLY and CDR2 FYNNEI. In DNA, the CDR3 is TGTACCAGCTCTTCGGCAGGAGACACTGAAGCTTTCTTT. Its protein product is CTSSSAGDTEAFF.

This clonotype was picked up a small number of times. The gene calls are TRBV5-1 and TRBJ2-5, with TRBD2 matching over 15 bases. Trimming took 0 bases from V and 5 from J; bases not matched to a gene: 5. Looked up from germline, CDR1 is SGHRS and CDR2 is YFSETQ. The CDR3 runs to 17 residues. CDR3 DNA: TGCGCCAGCAGCTTGGAACATGGACTAGCGGGAGGGGAGACCCAGTACTTC. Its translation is CASSLEHGLAGGETQYF.

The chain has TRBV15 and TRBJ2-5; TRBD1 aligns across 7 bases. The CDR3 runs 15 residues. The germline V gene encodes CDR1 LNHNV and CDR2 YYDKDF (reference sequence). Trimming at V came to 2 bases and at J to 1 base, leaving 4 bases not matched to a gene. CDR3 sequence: CATSRRGQSQETQYF. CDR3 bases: TGTGCCACCAGCAGAAGGGGACAGTCCCAAGAGACCCAGTACTTC.

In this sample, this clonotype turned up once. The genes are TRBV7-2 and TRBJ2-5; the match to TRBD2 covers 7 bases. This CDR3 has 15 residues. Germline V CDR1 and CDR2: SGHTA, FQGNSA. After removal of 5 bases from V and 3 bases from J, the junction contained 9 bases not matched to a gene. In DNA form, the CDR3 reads TGTGCCAGCAGCGCCGCGGGACTATTCAAAGAGACCCAGTACTTC. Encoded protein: CASSAAGLFKETQYF.

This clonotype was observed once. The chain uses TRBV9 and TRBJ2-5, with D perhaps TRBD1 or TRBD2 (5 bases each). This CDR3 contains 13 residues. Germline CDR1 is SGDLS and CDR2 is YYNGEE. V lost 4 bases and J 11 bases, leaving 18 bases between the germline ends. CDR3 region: CASSLAADNEQYF. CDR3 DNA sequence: TGTGCCAGCAGCCTAGCAGCGGACAATGAGCAGTACTTC.

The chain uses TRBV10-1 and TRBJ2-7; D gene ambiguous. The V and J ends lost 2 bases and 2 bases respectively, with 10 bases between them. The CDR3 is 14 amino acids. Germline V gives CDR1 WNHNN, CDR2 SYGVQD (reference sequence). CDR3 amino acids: CASSEGVPAYEQYF. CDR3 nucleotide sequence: TGCGCCAGCAGTGAGGGGGTCCCCGCCTACGAGCAGTACTTC.